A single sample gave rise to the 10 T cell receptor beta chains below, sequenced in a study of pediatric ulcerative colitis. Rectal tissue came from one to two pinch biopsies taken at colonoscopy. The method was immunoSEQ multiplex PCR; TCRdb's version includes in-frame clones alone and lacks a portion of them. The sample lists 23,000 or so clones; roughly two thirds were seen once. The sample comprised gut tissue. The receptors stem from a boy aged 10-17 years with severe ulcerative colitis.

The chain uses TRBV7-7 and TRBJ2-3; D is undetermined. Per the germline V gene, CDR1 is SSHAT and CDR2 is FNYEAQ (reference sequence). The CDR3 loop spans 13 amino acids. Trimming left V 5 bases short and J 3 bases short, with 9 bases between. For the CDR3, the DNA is TGTGCCAGCAGCAACTCGCGGACAGATACGCAGTATTTT. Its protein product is CASSNSRTDTQYF.

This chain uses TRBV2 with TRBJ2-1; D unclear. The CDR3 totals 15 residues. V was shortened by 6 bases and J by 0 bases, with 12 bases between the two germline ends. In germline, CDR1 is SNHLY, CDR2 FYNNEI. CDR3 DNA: TGTGCCAGCAGGAAGGAAGGCAGCTCCTACAATGAGCAGTTCTTC. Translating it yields CASRKEGSSYNEQFF.

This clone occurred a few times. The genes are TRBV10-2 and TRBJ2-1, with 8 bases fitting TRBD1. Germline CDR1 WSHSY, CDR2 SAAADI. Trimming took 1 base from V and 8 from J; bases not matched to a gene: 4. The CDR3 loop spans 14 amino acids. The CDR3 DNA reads TGCGCCAGCAGTGAGTTCCGGACAGGGCATGAGCAGTTCTTC. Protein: CASSEFRTGHEQFF.

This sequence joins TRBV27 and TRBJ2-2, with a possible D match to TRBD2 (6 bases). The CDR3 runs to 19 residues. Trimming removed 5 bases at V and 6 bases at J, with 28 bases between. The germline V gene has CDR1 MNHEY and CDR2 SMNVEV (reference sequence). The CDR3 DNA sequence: TGTGCCAGCAGTCGATCCAACGCGGTTTGGGAGGAAGATGCCGGGGAGCTGTTTTTT. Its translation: CASSRSNAVWEEDAGELFF.

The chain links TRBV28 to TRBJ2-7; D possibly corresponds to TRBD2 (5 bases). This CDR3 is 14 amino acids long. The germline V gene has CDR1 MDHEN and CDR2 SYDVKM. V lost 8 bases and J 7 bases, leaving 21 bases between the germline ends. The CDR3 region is CASSRRQGAWEQYF. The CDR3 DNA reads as TGTGCCAGCTCAAGGAGGCAAGGTGCATGGGAGCAGTACTTC.

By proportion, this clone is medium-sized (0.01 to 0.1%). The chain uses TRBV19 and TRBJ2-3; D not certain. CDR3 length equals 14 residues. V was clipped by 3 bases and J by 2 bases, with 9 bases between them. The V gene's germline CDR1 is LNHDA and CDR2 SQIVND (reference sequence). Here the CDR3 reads CASSMWSDTDTQYF. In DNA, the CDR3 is TGTGCCAGTAGTATGTGGAGCGACACAGATACGCAGTATTTT.

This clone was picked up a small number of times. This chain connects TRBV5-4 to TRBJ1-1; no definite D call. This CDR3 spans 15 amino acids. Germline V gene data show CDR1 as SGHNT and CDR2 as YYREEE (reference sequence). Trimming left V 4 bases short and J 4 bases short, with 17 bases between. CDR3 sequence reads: CASSQMTNSVTEAFF. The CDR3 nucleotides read TGTGCCAGCAGCCAAATGACCAACTCGGTCACTGAAGCTTTCTTT.

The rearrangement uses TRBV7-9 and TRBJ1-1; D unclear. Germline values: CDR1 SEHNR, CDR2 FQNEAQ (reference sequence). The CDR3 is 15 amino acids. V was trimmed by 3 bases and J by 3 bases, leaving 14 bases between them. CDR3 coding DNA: TGTGCCAGCAGCTTTGACGCGGTTGAGGACACTGAAGCTTTCTTT. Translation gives CASSFDAVEDTEAFF. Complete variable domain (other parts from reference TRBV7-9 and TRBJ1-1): DTGVSQNPRHKITKRGQNVTFRCDPISEHNRLYWYRQTLGQGPEFLTYFQNEAQLEKSRLLSDRFSAERPKGSFSTLEIQRTEQGDSAMYLCASSFDAVEDTEAFFGQGTRLTVV.

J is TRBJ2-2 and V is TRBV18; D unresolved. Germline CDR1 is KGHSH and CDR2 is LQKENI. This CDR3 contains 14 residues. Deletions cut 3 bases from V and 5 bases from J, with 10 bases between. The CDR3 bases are TGTGCCAGCTCACCTGGGCGTCAGACCGGGGAGCTGTTTTTT. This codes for CASSPGRQTGELFF.

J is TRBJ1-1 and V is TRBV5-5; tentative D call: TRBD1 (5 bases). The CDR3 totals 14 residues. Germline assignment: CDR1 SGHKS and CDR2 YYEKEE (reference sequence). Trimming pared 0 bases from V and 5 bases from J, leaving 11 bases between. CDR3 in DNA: TGTGCCAGCAGCTTGGATCGGGGGAAGACTGAAGCTTTCTTT. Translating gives CASSLDRGKTEAFF.